The 3 T cell receptor beta chains reported below all come from one sample, sequenced in a study of naive and memory T cell subsets. A UMI-containing oligonucleotide was joined by 3' ligation to the TCR cDNA template. Four PCR rounds used nested alpha and beta constant region primers plus the SP2 primer. TCRdb passed the UMI-ligation and nested PCR reads through MiXCR, listing each CDR3 protein once. The table shows over 20,000 distinct CDR3 sequences, with around 5% occurring only once. What was sequenced was blood. The receptors here all came from an adult in good health.

This clonotype was counted many times. V is TRBV19 and J is TRBJ2-1; the D gene is possibly TRBD2 (5 bases). This CDR3 region has 18 residues. V lost 4 bases, J lost 8 bases, and 27 bases lay in between. In germline, CDR1 is LNHDA, CDR2 SQIVND (reference sequence). In DNA, the CDR3 is TGTGCCAGTAGTAGAGCCGGCTGGCAAATCGCCAGGCGGGATGAGCAGTTCTTC. Residues: CASSRAGWQIARRDEQFF.

The V and J genes are TRBV15 and TRBJ2-6; perhaps TRBD1 as D (5 bases). The CDR3 has 18 amino acids. CDR1 is LNHNV, CDR2 YYDKDF, per germline (reference sequence). The V end was cut by 0 bases, the J end by 0 bases, with 12 bases between. Written as DNA, the CDR3 is TGTGCCACCAGCAGAGAACCAGGGTCGTACTCTGGGGCCAACGTCCTGACTTTC. Translating it yields CATSREPGSYSGANVLTF.

This clonotype was counted ten times or more. V and J are TRBV12-5 and TRBJ1-5; the D gene is possibly TRBD1 (5 bases). The ends were cut back, 10 bases at V and 4 bases at J, with 11 bases in the middle. The CDR3 length is 12 residues. Per the germline V gene, CDR1 is LGHNT and CDR2 is FRNRAP. The DNA of the CDR3 is TGTGCTACTCAGGGCGGTAATCAGCCCCAGCATTTT. Protein sequence: CATQGGNQPQHF.